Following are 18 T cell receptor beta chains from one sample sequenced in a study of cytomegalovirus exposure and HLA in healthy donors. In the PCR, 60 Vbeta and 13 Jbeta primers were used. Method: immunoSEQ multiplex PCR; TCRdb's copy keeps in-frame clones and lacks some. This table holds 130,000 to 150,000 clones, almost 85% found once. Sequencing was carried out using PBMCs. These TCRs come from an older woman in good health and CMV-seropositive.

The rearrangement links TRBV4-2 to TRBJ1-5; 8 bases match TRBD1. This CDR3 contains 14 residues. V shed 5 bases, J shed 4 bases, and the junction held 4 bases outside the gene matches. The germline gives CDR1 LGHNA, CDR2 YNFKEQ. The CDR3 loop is CASSRGTGNQPQHF. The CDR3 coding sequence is TGTGCCAGCAGCAGGGGGACAGGTAATCAGCCCCAGCATTTT.

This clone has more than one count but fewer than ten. The CDR3 DNA reads TGTGCCAGCAGACCTCCGGGAGCAATCCCTTCCTATAATTCACCCCTCCACTTT. Translated, it gives CASRPPGAIPSYNSPLHF. The chain employs TRBV25-1 and TRBJ1-6; no clear D gene. The CDR3 totals 18 residues. Trimming removed 6 bases from V and 1 base from J, with 19 bases in between. Looked up from germline, CDR1 is MGHDK and CDR2 is SYGVNS.

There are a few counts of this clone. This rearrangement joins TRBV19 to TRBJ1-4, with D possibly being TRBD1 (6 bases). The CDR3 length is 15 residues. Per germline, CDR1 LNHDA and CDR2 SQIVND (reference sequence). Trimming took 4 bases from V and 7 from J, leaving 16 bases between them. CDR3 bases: TGTGCCAGTAGTACCCGGGGGGCGGACAGTGAAAAACTGTTTTTT. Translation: CASSTRGADSEKLFF.

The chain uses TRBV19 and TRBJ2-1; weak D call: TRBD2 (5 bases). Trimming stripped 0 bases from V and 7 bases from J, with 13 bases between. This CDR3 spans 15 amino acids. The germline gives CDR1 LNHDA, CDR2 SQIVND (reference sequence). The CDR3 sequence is CASSIDEGARNEQFF. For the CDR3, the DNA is TGTGCCAGTAGTATAGATGAGGGAGCGAGGAATGAGCAGTTCTTC.

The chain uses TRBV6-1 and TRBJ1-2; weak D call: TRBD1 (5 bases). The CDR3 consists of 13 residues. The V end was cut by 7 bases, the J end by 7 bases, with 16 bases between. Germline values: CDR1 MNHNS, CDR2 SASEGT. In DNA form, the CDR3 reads TGTGCCAGCATACCCAGGGTCGACGGTGGCTACACCTTC. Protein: CASIPRVDGGYTF.

The CDR3 loop is CASSLVPGVGYTF. For the CDR3, the DNA is TGTGCCAGCAGCTTAGTGCCAGGGGTCGGCTACACCTTC. The chain combines TRBV7-6 with TRBJ1-2, with D possibly TRBD1 on 6 matching bases. V gave up 1 base and J gave up 8 bases, with 11 bases separating them. The V gene's germline CDR1 is SGHVS and CDR2 FNYEAQ. This CDR3 contains 13 residues.

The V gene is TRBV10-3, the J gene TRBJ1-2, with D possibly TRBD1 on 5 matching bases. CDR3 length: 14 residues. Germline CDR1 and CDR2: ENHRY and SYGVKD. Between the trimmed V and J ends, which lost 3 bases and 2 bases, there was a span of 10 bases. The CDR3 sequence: CAISDKGQNYGYTF. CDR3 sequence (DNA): TGTGCCATCAGTGATAAGGGGCAGAACTATGGCTACACCTTC.

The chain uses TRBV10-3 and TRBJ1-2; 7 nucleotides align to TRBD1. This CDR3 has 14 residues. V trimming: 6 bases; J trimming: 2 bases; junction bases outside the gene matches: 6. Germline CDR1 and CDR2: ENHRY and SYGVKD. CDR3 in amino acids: CAISETGRNYGYTF. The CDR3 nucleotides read TGTGCCATCAGCGAGACAGGGCGAAACTATGGCTACACCTTC.

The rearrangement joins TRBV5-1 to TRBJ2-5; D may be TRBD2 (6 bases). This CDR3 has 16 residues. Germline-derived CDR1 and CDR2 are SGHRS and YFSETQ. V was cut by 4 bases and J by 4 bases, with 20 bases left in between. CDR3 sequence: CASSPDRDSIRETQYF. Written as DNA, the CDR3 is TGCGCCAGCAGCCCGGACCGGGACTCCATCCGAGAGACCCAGTACTTC.

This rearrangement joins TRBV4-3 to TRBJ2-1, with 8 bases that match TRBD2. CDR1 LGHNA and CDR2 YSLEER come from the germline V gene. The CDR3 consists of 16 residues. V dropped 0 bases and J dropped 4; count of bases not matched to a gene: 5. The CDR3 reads CASSQDWASGYNEQFF. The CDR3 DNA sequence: TGCGCCAGCAGCCAAGACTGGGCTAGCGGGTACAATGAGCAGTTCTTC.

For the CDR3, the DNA is TGTGCCAGCAGCTTAAGGGACTCCTCTGGGAATGAGCAGTTCTTC. This translates into CASSLRDSSGNEQFF. The chain joins TRBV7-9 to TRBJ2-1; tentative D call: TRBD2 (6 bases). The CDR3 has 15 amino acids. Trimming removed 2 bases from V and 7 bases from J, with 15 bases in between. The germline V gene has CDR1 SEHNR and CDR2 FQNEAQ (reference sequence).

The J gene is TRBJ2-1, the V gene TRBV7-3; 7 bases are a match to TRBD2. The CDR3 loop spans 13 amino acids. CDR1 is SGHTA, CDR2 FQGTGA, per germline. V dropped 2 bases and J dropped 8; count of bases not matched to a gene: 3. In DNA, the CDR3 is TGTGCCAGCAGCTTACTGGGAGGGGATGAGCAGTTCTTC. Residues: CASSLLGGDEQFF. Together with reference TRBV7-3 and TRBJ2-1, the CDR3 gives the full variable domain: GAGVSQTPSNKVTEKGKYVELRCDPISGHTALYWYRQSLGQGPEFLIYFQGTGAADDSGLPNDRFFAVRPEGSVSTLKIQRTERGDSAVYLCASSLLGGDEQFFGPGTRLTVL.

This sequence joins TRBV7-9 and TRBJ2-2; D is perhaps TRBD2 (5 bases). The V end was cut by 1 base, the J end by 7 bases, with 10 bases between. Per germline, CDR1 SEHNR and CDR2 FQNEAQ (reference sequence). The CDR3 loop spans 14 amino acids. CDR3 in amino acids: CASSLGAGSGELFF. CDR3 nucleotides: TGTGCCAGCAGCTTAGGTGCTGGGAGCGGGGAGCTGTTTTTT. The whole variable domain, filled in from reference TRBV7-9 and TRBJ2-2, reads DTGVSQNPRHKITKRGQNVTFRCDPISEHNRLYWYRQTLGQGPEFLTYFQNEAQLEKSRLLSDRFSAERPKGSFSTLEIQRTEQGDSAMYLCASSLGAGSGELFFGEGSRLTVL.

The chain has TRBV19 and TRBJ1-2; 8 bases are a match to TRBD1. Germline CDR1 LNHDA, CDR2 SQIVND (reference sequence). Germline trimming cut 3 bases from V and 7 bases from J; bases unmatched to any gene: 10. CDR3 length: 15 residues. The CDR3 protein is CASSIPQGAGIGYTF. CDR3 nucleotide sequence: TGTGCCAGTAGTATCCCGCAGGGGGCAGGGATTGGCTACACCTTC.

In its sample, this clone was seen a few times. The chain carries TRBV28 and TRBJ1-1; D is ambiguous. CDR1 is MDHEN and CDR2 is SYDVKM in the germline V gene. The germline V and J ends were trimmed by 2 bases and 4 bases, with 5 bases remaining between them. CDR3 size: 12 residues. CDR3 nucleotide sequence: TGTGCCAGCAGTTTACGAGGCACTGAAGCTTTCTTT. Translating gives CASSLRGTEAFF.

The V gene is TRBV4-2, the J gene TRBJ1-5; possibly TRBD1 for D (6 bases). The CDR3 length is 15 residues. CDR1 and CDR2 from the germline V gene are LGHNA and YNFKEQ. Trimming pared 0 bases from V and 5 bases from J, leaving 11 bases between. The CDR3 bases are TGTGCCAGCAGCCAAGATCGCAGGGGCTATCAGCCCCAGCATTTT. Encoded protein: CASSQDRRGYQPQHF.

CDR3: CASRPGLEGNEQFF. DNA of the CDR3: TGTGCCAGCCGGCCGGGACTAGAAGGGAATGAGCAGTTCTTC. The chain combines TRBV27 with TRBJ2-1; 8 nucleotides agree with TRBD2. V lost 8 bases, J lost 7 bases, and 10 bases stayed unmatched. Germline CDR1 reads MNHEY; CDR2 reads SMNVEV (reference sequence). The CDR3 is made up of 14 amino acids.

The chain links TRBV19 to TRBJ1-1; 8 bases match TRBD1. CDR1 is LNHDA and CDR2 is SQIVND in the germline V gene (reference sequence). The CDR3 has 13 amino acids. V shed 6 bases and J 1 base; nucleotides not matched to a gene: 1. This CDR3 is CASRDRENTEAFF. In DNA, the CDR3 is TGTGCCAGTAGGGACAGGGAGAACACTGAAGCTTTCTTT.